The 23 T cell receptor beta chains below were found in one sample sequenced in a study of T cells after posttransplantation cyclophosphamide. TCRdb's copy holds only in-frame clones and misses some; the assay was immunoSEQ multiplex PCR. The specimen gives 5,800 or so clones without singletons; the ten biggest hold around 25%. Cyclophosphamide on days +3 and +4 followed busulfan-fludarabine conditioning and a marrow graft. The sequencing used PBMCs, collected after allogeneic stem cell transplant with posttransplant cyclophosphamide. These TCRs come from a male patient in his sixties or seventies who received an allogeneic stem cell transplant from a related donor, was CMV-positive, and had no GVHD. T cells may partly derive from the graft donor.

This clone has a handful of counts. The chain carries TRBV5-1 and TRBJ2-3; tentative D call: TRBD2 (7 bases). V was trimmed by 4 bases and J by 0 bases, leaving 18 bases between them. Germline V gene lookup returns CDR1 SGHRS and CDR2 YFSETQ. CDR3 length: 17 amino acids. The CDR3 region has the DNA TGCGCCAGCAGCCCCTGGCCGGGGGGCCGAAGCACAGATACGCAGTATTTT. Protein sequence: CASSPWPGGRSTDTQYF.

This clone was seen many times. This sequence joins TRBV7-3 and TRBJ2-3; the match to TRBD2 covers 9 bases. CDR3 length equals 17 residues. The J segment lost 3 bases and the V segment lost 0 bases, leaving 7 bases of the junction unmatched. CDR1 and CDR2 from the germline V gene are SGHTA and FQGTGA. The CDR3 DNA reads as TGTGCCAGCAGCTTAACGGGCGGGGGGGCAGGTACAGATACGCAGTATTTT. Protein: CASSLTGGGAGTDTQYF.

Many counts were recorded for this clone. The rearrangement joins TRBV6-1 to TRBJ1-2; a possible D gene is TRBD1 (5 bases). The CDR3 contains 15 residues. Between the trimmed V and J ends, which lost 0 bases and 3 bases, there was a span of 11 bases. Per germline, CDR1 MNHNS and CDR2 SASEGT. The CDR3 sequence is CASSEALGGDYGYTF. The CDR3 DNA follows: TGTGCCAGCAGTGAAGCATTGGGGGGGGACTATGGCTACACCTTC.

In its sample, this clone was seen many times. The rearrangement joins TRBV6-5 to TRBJ1-4; D is ambiguous. Trimming cost V 4 bases and J 0 bases, with 9 bases left between them. The CDR3 is made up of 15 amino acids. The germline V gene encodes CDR1 MNHEY and CDR2 SVGAGI. This chain's CDR3 is CASSSIRSTNEKLFF. The CDR3 nucleotides are TGTGCCAGCAGTTCGATCAGGTCAACTAATGAAAAACTGTTTTTT.

The sample holds many counts of this clone. The rearrangement uses TRBV18 and TRBJ1-4; TRBD1 might be the D (5 bases). CDR1 and CDR2 (germline): KGHSH, LQKENI. The CDR3 is 14 residues long. The V gene lost 1 base and the J gene lost 8 bases, with 11 bases spanning the gap. The CDR3 DNA sequence: TGTGCCAGCTCACCACAGGGGCTAGGAGAAAAACTGTTTTTT. Translation: CASSPQGLGEKLFF.

This clone was detected ten times or more. The genes are TRBV30 and TRBJ1-1; TRBD1 is a possible D gene (6 bases). V dropped 3 bases and J dropped 0 bases, with 14 bases sitting between them. Germline V gives CDR1 GTSNPN, CDR2 SVGIG (reference sequence). The CDR3 loop spans 15 amino acids. The CDR3: CAWSHPGHMNTEAFF. The CDR3, as DNA: TGTGCCTGGAGCCACCCGGGACATATGAACACTGAAGCTTTCTTT.

This clone was recorded a few times. This chain uses TRBV7-9 with TRBJ2-2; possibly TRBD1 for D (6 bases). Germline lookup yields CDR1 SEHNR and CDR2 FQNEAQ (reference sequence). V was clipped by 5 bases and J by 4 bases, with 20 bases between them. The CDR3 consists of 17 residues. Written as DNA, the CDR3 is TGTGCCAGCAGCCCAAGGGGGACGTCGTTTCGCACCGGGGAGCTGTTTTTT. Its translation is CASSPRGTSFRTGELFF. The full variable domain, in which reference TRBV7-9 and TRBJ2-2 provide the parts outside the CDR3, is DTGVSQNPRHKITKRGQNVTFRCDPISEHNRLYWYRQTLGQGPEFLTYFQNEAQLEKSRLLSDRFSAERPKGSFSTLEIQRTEQGDSAMYLCASSPRGTSFRTGELFFGEGSRLTVL.

The sample holds many counts of this clone. The chain recombines TRBV5-1 with TRBJ2-7, with TRBD1 matching over 9 bases. CDR1 is SGHRS, CDR2 YFSETQ, per germline. CDR3 length: 14 residues. V trimming: 1 base; J trimming: 3 bases; junction bases outside the gene matches: 2. The CDR3 region is CASSLRDRVYEQYF. In nucleotides, the CDR3 is TGCGCCAGCAGCTTGAGGGACAGGGTCTACGAGCAGTACTTC. Full variable domain (outside the CDR3, taken from reference TRBV5-1 and TRBJ2-7): KAGVTQTPRYLIKTRGQQVTLSCSPISGHRSVSWYQQTPGQGLQFLFEYFSETQRNKGNFPGRFSGRQFSNSRSEMNVSTLELGDSALYLCASSLRDRVYEQYFGPGTRLTVT.

In its sample, this clone was seen many times. The genes are TRBV10-3 and TRBJ2-7; weak D call: TRBD1 (5 bases). CDR3 length: 13 residues. Germline V lookup: CDR1 ENHRY, CDR2 SYGVKD. V gave up 3 bases and J gave up 2 bases, with 8 bases separating them. CDR3 sequence: CAISDDSTYEQYF. The DNA for the CDR3 is TGTGCCATCAGTGATGACAGCACCTACGAGCAGTACTTC.

At least ten counts were recorded for this clone. The chain couples TRBV10-3 to TRBJ1-2, with 8 bases that match TRBD1. The CDR3 spans 14 residues. Germline-derived CDR1 and CDR2 are ENHRY and SYGVKD. The V gene end was trimmed by 6 bases and the J gene end by 0 bases; junction bases not matched to a gene: 3. The CDR3 sequence is CAISVQGANYGYTF. In DNA form, the CDR3 reads TGTGCCATCAGCGTACAGGGGGCTAACTATGGCTACACCTTC.

This clone has a count of ten or more. This chain connects TRBV18 to TRBJ1-1; D might be TRBD1 (5 bases). Germline loops: CDR1 KGHSH, CDR2 LQKENI. Trimming removed 3 bases at V and 1 base at J, with 15 bases between. The length of the CDR3 is 16 residues. CDR3 DNA: TGTGCCAGCTCACCTTTGAGCCTGCAGGGGAACACTGAAGCTTTCTTT. Protein sequence: CASSPLSLQGNTEAFF.

This clone was found many times. This chain connects TRBV9 to TRBJ2-1; 7 bases match TRBD2. Germline assignment: CDR1 SGDLS and CDR2 YYNGEE. V lost 0 bases, J lost 6 bases, and 3 bases stayed unmatched. This CDR3 is 14 amino acids long. CDR3 sequence: CASSVDGGTNEQFF. The CDR3 coding sequence is TGTGCCAGCAGCGTAGACGGGGGGACCAATGAGCAGTTCTTC.

The rearrangement links TRBV6-5 to TRBJ1-2, with a possible D match to TRBD1 (5 bases). The ends were cut back, 6 bases at V and 2 bases at J, with 13 bases in the middle. This CDR3 is 14 amino acids long. Germline V gives CDR1 MNHEY, CDR2 SVGAGI. The CDR3 region is CASRTPGLNYGYTF. In DNA, the CDR3 is TGTGCCAGCAGGACCCCGGGACTCAACTATGGCTACACCTTC.

This clone was found many times. CDR3: CASAWDWNTEAFF. CDR3 coding DNA: TGTGCCAGTGCGTGGGACTGGAACACTGAAGCTTTCTTT. V usage is TRBV6-4 and J usage is TRBJ1-1, with D perhaps matching TRBD1 (5 bases). The CDR3 runs 13 residues. Trimming left V 9 bases short and J 1 base short, with 12 bases between. CDR1 is MRHNA, CDR2 SNTAGT, per germline.

This clone has only a few counts. The chain employs TRBV28 and TRBJ1-2, with a weak D call TRBD1 (6 bases). The CDR3 has 15 residues. In germline, CDR1 is MDHEN, CDR2 SYDVKM. Trimming took 5 bases from V and 9 from J, leaving 22 bases between them. CDR3 in amino acids: CASSANTGRGESYTF. Written as DNA, the CDR3 is TGTGCCAGCAGTGCAAACACAGGGAGGGGCGAGAGCTACACCTTC.

This clone has at least ten counts. V gene TRBV27 combines with J gene TRBJ2-7, with no clear D. The V end was cut by 3 bases, the J end by 3 bases, with 15 bases between. The CDR3 has 15 residues. Germline-derived CDR1 and CDR2 are MNHEY and SMNVEV (reference sequence). CDR3 DNA: TGTGCCAGCAGTTTCTCTTTGGCGACACTCTACGAGCAGTACTTC. Residues: CASSFSLATLYEQYF.

Only a few counts were recorded for this clone. This chain links TRBV5-4 with TRBJ2-5; TRBD2 matches at 9 bases. The CDR3 spans 14 residues. Trimming removed 4 bases from V and 1 base from J; junction bases left unmatched: 2. Germline lookup yields CDR1 SGHNT and CDR2 YYREEE (reference sequence). The CDR3 DNA reads TGTGCCAGCAGCGCGGGGGGGAGCCAAGAGACCCAGTACTTC. Its translation: CASSAGGSQETQYF.

This clone occurred many times. V is TRBV7-9 and J is TRBJ2-1, with D possibly being TRBD2 (6 bases). Germline-derived CDR1 and CDR2 are SEHNR and FQNEAQ (reference sequence). Trimming removed 7 bases from V and 1 base from J, with 14 bases in between. This CDR3 region has 15 residues. CDR3 amino acids: CASTFPGVSYNEQFF. CDR3 sequence (DNA): TGTGCCAGCACCTTTCCGGGGGTTTCCTACAATGAGCAGTTCTTC.

V gene TRBV10-3 combines with J gene TRBJ1-1; 8 nucleotides agree with TRBD1. The CDR3 spans 13 residues. The junction had 12 bases not matched to a gene; V was cut back by 10 bases and J by 8 bases. CDR1 is ENHRY, CDR2 SYGVKD, per germline. CDR3 region: CASRSGQGGEAFF. The CDR3 DNA is TGTGCCAGCAGGTCCGGACAGGGAGGCGAAGCTTTCTTT.

This clone has at least ten counts. V gene TRBV18 combines with J gene TRBJ2-3; D uncertain. There are 15 residues in the CDR3. Germline V lookup: CDR1 KGHSH, CDR2 LQKENI. Trimming took 2 bases from V and 0 from J, leaving 9 bases between them. DNA for the CDR3: TGTGCCAGCTCACCAATTGATGGCAGCACAGATACGCAGTATTTT. Its protein is CASSPIDGSTDTQYF.

This clone was detected ten times or more. The rearrangement links TRBV7-2 to TRBJ1-1; 7 positions agree with TRBD1. V lost 2 bases to trimming and J lost 5 bases; unmatched junction nucleotides: 11. The CDR3 runs 16 residues. The germline CDR1 and CDR2 sequences are SGHTA and FQGNSA. The CDR3 region is CASSLWGPGGITEAFF. In DNA form, the CDR3 reads TGTGCCAGCAGCTTATGGGGCCCAGGGGGAATTACTGAAGCTTTCTTT. Using reference TRBV7-2 and TRBJ1-1 for the parts outside the CDR3, the full variable domain is GAGVSQSPSNKVTEKGKDVELRCDPISGHTALYWYRQSLGQGLEFLIYFQGNSAPDKSGLPSDRFSAERTGGSVSTLTIQRTQQEDSAVYLCASSLWGPGGITEAFFGQGTRLTVV.

This clone was observed at least ten times. The chain couples TRBV27 to TRBJ1-3; the D gene is possibly TRBD1 (6 bases). The CDR3 runs to 14 residues. Trimming cost V 6 bases and J 1 base, with 10 bases left between them. Germline V CDR1 and CDR2: MNHEY, SMNVEV (reference sequence). CDR3 nucleotides: TGTGCCAGCAGATTGACAGGATCTGGAAACACCATATATTTT. It yields the protein CASRLTGSGNTIYF.

This clone was seen ten or more times. The rearrangement uses TRBV13 and TRBJ1-1, with TRBD1 matching over 8 bases. The CDR3 loop spans 15 amino acids. Germline lookup yields CDR1 PRHDT and CDR2 FYEKMQ (reference sequence). With V trimmed by 0 bases and J by 3 bases, 3 bases remained unmatched. The CDR3 DNA sequence: TGTGCCAGCAGCTTAGGCCCACAGGGGGACACTGAAGCTTTCTTT. Translation gives CASSLGPQGDTEAFF.